These 13 T cell receptor beta chains were sequenced from one sample in a study of cytomegalovirus exposure and HLA in healthy donors. PCR was performed using 60 Vbeta and 13 Jbeta primers. Using immunoSEQ multiplex PCR, the repertoire was profiled, and TCRdb retains in-frame clones only, with some absent. The sample shows approximately 200,000 clones, roughly 75% of them seen only once. The sequenced sample consisted of PBMCs. These receptors originate from a man aged 25 to 45 in good health and CMV-seropositive.

CDR3 sequence (DNA): TGTGCCAGCAGCTTAAACCCCTCCGGGGGGGCGGGTGGCTACACCTTC. As protein: CASSLNPSGGAGGYTF. V and J are TRBV7-3 and TRBJ1-2; tentative D call: TRBD1 (6 bases). V was clipped by 1 base and J by 7 bases, with 19 bases between them. CDR3 size: 16 residues. CDR1 is SGHTA, CDR2 FQGTGA, per germline.

The rearrangement uses TRBV27 and TRBJ1-2; 10 bases match TRBD1. The CDR3 sequence is 14 residues long. The V gene's germline CDR1 is MNHEY and CDR2 SMNVEV (reference sequence). Trimming cost V 6 bases and J 4 bases; bases outside gene matches: 5. The CDR3, as DNA: TGTGCCAGCAGGGGGACAGGGGCTAGCTATGGCTACACCTTC. Translating it yields CASRGTGASYGYTF.

The chain couples TRBV10-1 to TRBJ1-4; the D gene is possibly TRBD1 (5 bases). The V gene lost 0 bases and the J gene lost 4 bases, with 6 bases spanning the gap. Germline V gene lookup returns CDR1 WNHNN and CDR2 SYGVQD (reference sequence). The CDR3 has 14 residues. CDR3 DNA: TGCGCCAGCAGTGAGTCAGGGGTTAATGAAAAACTGTTTTTT. Translation gives CASSESGVNEKLFF.

CDR3 sequence: CASSPSRQSSSYNEQFF. The CDR3 DNA reads TGTGCCAGCAGTCCCTCTAGGCAGTCGAGCTCCTACAATGAGCAGTTCTTC. J is TRBJ2-1 and V is TRBV28; D is ambiguous. Trimming removed 5 bases at V and 0 bases at J, with 17 bases between. The CDR3 is 17 amino acids. Germline-derived CDR1 and CDR2 are MDHEN and SYDVKM.

The chain is built from TRBV28 and TRBJ2-2; the D gene is possibly TRBD1 (7 bases). V was trimmed by 4 bases and J by 4 bases, leaving 13 bases between them. The V gene's germline CDR1 is MDHEN and CDR2 SYDVKM. The CDR3 sequence is 15 residues long. CDR3 nucleotides: TGTGCCAGCAGTTCGTACAGGGGAGGCACCGGGGAGCTGTTTTTT. Its protein product is CASSSYRGGTGELFF. The full variable domain, with the rest looked up from reference TRBV28 and TRBJ2-2, is DVKVTQSSRYLVKRTGEKVFLECVQDMDHENMFWYRQDPGLGLRLIYFSYDVKMKEKGDIPEGYSVSREKKERFSLILESASTNQTSMYLCASSSYRGGTGELFFGEGSRLTVL.

This chain uses TRBV15 with TRBJ1-2; TRBD1 aligns across 10 bases. Trimming removed 5 bases from V and 4 bases from J; junction bases left unmatched: 16. The V gene's germline CDR1 is LNHNV and CDR2 YYDKDF (reference sequence). This CDR3 is 18 amino acids long. In DNA form, the CDR3 reads TGTGCCACCAGCGATGAGACAGGGGGCGTTAACTTGGGCTATGGCTACACCTTC. Its translation: CATSDETGGVNLGYGYTF.

The V call is TRBV5-6, the J call TRBJ1-1, with 7 bases fitting TRBD1. Germline trimming cut 0 bases from V and 4 bases from J; bases unmatched to any gene: 3. CDR3 length equals 14 residues. From germline, CDR1 is SGHDT and CDR2 YYEEEE. Here the CDR3 DNA reads TGTGCCAGCAGCTTGGAGGGGGCGGGCACTGAAGCTTTCTTT. It translates to CASSLEGAGTEAFF. Filled out from reference TRBV5-6 and TRBJ1-1, the complete variable domain reads DAGVTQSPTHLIKTRGQQVTLRCSPKSGHDTVSWYQQALGQGPQFIFQYYEEEERQRGNFPDRFSGHQFPNYSSELNVNALLLGDSALYLCASSLEGAGTEAFFGQGTRLTVV.

V gene TRBV9 combines with J gene TRBJ2-3; TRBD2 agrees at 8 bases. Trimming took 3 bases from V and 3 from J; bases not matched to a gene: 6. CDR3 length equals 15 residues. The V gene's germline CDR1 is SGDLS and CDR2 YYNGEE. The DNA of the CDR3 is TGTGCCAGCAGCGGCCGGGCGGGAGGAACAGATACGCAGTATTTT. This sequence encodes CASSGRAGGTDTQYF. The full variable domain, with the rest looked up from reference TRBV9 and TRBJ2-3, is DSGVTQTPKHLITATGQRVTLRCSPRSGDLSVYWYQQSLDQGLQFLIQYYNGEERAKGNILERFSAQQFPDLHSELNLSSLELGDSALYFCASSGRAGGTDTQYFGPGTRLTVL.

V is TRBV27 and J is TRBJ2-1; 7 bases are shared with TRBD2. Germline lookup yields CDR1 MNHEY and CDR2 SMNVEV (reference sequence). V lost 4 bases to trimming and J lost 7 bases; unmatched junction nucleotides: 7. The CDR3 is made up of 14 amino acids. CDR3 coding DNA: TGTGCCAGCAGTTCGCGACTAGCAACGAATGAGCAGTTCTTC. It is translated as CASSSRLATNEQFF.

This chain uses TRBV28 with TRBJ2-5, with a possible D match to TRBD2 (6 bases). Germline CDR1 MDHEN, CDR2 SYDVKM. Trimming took off 4 bases at V and 5 bases at J, with 14 bases between the two ends. The CDR3 loop spans 14 amino acids. CDR3 coding DNA: TGTGCCAGCAGTTCCCCGGGGGTCCCGGAGACCCAGTACTTC. It yields the protein CASSSPGVPETQYF.

The V call is TRBV11-2, the J call TRBJ1-1, with D unresolved. Between the trimmed V and J ends, which lost 5 bases and 1 base, there was a span of 17 bases. The CDR3 runs 16 residues. Germline V gene sequence: CDR1 SGHAT, CDR2 FQNNGV. CDR3 protein: CASSAIAILANTEAFF. The CDR3 DNA reads TGTGCCAGCAGCGCAATAGCCATCCTAGCGAACACTGAAGCTTTCTTT. Variable domain in full (rest from reference TRBV11-2 and TRBJ1-1): EAGVAQSPRYKIIEKRQSVAFWCNPISGHATLYWYQQILGQGPKLLIQFQNNGVVDDSQLPKDRFSAERLKGVDSTLKIQPAKLEDSAVYLCASSAIAILANTEAFFGQGTRLTVV.

The genes are TRBV6-5 and TRBJ2-1; D is possibly TRBD2 (6 bases). The germline gives CDR1 MNHEY, CDR2 SVGAGI. The CDR3 extends over 15 amino acids. With 7 bases removed from V and 7 bases from J, the gap between germline ends came to 20 bases. The CDR3 protein is CASTPRRVGKNEQFF. The CDR3 DNA is TGTGCCAGCACCCCACGGAGGGTCGGGAAAAATGAGCAGTTCTTC.

The chain joins TRBV20-1 to TRBJ1-1; D gene ambiguous. The length of the CDR3 is 11 residues. Deletions cut 0 bases from V and 5 bases from J, with 4 bases between. Germline V gene lookup returns CDR1 DFQATT and CDR2 SNEGSKA (reference sequence). The CDR3 DNA reads as TGCAGTGCTAGAGATTCGACTGAAGCTTTCTTT. Translation gives CSARDSTEAFF.